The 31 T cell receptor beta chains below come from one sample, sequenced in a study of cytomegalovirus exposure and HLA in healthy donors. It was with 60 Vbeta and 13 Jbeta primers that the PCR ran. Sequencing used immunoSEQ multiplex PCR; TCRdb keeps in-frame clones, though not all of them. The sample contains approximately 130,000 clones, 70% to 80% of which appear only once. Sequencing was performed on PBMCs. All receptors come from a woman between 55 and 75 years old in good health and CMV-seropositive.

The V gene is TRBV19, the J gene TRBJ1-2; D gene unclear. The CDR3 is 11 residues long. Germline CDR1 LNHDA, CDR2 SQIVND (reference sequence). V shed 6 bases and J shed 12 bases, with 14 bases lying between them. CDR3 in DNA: TGTGCCAGTAGGGCAGACGGGATCGACACCTTC. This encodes CASRADGIDTF. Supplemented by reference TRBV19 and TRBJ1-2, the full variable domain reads DGGITQSPKYLFRKEGQNVTLSCEQNLNHDAMYWYRQDPGQGLRLIYYSQIVNDFQKGDIAEGYSVSREKKESFPLTVTSAQKNPTAFYLCASRADGIDTFGSGTRLTVV.

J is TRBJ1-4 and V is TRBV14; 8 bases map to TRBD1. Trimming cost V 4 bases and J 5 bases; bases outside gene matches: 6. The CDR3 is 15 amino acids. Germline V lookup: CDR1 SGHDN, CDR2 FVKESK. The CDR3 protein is CASSPTRTGNEKLFF. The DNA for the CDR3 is TGTGCCAGCAGCCCCACCAGGACAGGGAATGAAAAACTGTTTTTT.

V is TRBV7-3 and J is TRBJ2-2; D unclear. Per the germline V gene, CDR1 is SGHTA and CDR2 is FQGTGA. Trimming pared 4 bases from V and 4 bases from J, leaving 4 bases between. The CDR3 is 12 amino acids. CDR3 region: CASSYTTGELFF. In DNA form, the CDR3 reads TGTGCCAGCAGCTACACCACCGGGGAGCTGTTTTTT.

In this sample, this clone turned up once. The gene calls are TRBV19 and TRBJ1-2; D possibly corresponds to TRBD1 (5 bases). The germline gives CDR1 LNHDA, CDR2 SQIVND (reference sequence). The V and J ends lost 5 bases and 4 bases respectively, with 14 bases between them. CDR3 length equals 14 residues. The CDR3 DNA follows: TGTGCCAGTAGTCGCCGAACGGGGGGCTATGGCTACACCTTC. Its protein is CASSRRTGGYGYTF.

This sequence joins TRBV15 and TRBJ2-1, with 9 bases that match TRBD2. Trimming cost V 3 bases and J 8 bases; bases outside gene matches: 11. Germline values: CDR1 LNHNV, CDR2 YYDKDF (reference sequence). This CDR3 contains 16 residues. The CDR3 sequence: CATSSRVTSGGHEQFF. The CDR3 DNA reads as TGTGCCACCAGCAGCCGGGTGACTAGCGGAGGCCATGAGCAGTTCTTC.

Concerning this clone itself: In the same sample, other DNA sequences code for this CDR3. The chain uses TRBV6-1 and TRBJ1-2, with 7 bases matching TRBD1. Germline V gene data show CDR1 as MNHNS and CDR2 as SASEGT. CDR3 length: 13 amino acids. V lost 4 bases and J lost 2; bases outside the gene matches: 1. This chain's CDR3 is CASSVQGNYGYTF. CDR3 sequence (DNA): TGTGCCAGCAGTGTACAGGGGAACTATGGCTACACCTTC.

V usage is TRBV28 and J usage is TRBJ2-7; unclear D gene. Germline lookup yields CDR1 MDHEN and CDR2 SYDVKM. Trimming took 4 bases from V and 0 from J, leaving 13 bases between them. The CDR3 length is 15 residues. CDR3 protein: CASSSPQVSSYEQYF. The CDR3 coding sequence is TGTGCCAGCAGTTCCCCTCAAGTGAGCTCCTACGAGCAGTACTTC.

The CDR3 here is CASSYITGGHGELFF. The CDR3 DNA sequence: TGTGCCAGCAGCTACATAACAGGGGGACACGGGGAGCTGTTTTTT. V is TRBV11-2 and J is TRBJ2-2, with 8 bases fitting TRBD1. This CDR3 spans 15 amino acids. The V gene's germline CDR1 is SGHAT and CDR2 FQNNGV. V lost 4 bases and J lost 7; bases outside the gene matches: 8.

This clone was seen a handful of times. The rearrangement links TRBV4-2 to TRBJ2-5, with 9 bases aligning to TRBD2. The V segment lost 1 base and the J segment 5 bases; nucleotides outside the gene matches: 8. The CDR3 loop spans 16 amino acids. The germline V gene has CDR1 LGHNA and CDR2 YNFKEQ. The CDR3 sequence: CASSQAGGGAGETQYF. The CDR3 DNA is TGTGCCAGCAGCCAAGCGGGCGGGGGGGCCGGGGAGACCCAGTACTTC.

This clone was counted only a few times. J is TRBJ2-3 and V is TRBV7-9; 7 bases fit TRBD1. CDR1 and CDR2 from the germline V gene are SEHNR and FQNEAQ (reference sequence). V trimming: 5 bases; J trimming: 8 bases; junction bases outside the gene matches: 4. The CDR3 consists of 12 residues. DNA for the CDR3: TGTGCCAGCAGCCCGGGACAGCCTACGCAGTATTTT. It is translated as CASSPGQPTQYF.

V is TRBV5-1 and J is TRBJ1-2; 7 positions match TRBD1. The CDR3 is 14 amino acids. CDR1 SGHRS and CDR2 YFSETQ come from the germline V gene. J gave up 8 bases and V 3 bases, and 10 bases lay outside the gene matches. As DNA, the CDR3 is TGCGCCAGCAGCTCTCAAACAGGGGTTGAGGGCTACACCTTC. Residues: CASSSQTGVEGYTF.

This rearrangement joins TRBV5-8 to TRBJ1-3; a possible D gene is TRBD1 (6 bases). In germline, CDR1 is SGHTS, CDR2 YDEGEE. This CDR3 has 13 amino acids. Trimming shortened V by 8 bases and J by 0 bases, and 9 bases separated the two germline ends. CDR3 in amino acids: CASYRDSGNTIYF. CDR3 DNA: TGTGCCAGTTACAGGGACTCTGGAAACACCATATATTTT.

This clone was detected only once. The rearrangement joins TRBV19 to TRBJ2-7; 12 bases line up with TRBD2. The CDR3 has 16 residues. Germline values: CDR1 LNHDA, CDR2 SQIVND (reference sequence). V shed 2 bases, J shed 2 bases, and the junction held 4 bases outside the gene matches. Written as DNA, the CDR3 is TGTGCCAGTAGTATAAGACTAGCGGGGGATCCCTACGAGCAGTACTTC. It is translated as CASSIRLAGDPYEQYF.

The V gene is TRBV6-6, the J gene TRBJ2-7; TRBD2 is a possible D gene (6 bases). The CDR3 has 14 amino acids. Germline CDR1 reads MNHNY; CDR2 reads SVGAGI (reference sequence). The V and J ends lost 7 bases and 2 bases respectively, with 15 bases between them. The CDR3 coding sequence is TGTGCCAGCACCGAGACCGGAGGGGCCTACGAGCAGTACTTC. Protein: CASTETGGAYEQYF.

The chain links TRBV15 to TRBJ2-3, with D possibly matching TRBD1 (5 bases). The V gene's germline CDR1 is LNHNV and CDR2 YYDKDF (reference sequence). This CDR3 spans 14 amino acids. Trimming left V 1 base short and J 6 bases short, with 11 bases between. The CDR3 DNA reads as TGTGCCACCAGCAGAGCGTCCCACAGGGATACGCAGTATTTT. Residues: CATSRASHRDTQYF.

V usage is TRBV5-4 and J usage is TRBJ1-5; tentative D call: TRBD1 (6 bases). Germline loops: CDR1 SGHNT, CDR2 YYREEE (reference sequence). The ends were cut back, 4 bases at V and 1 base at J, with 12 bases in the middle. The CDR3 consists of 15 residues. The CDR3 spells CASSAQGRSNQPQHF. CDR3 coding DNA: TGTGCCAGCAGCGCACAGGGACGGAGCAATCAGCCCCAGCATTTT.

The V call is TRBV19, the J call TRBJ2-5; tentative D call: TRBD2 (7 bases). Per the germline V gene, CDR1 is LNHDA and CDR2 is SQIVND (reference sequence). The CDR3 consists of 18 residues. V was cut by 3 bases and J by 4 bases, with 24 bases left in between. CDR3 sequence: CASSIGVGGGGSGETQYF. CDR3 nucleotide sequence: TGTGCCAGTAGTATTGGTGTTGGCGGGGGCGGGTCAGGAGAGACCCAGTACTTC.

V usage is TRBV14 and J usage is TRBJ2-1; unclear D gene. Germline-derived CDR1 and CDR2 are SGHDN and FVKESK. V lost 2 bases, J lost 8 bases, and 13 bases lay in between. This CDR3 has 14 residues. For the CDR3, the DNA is TGTGCCAGCAGCCAAAACTTAGTTATTGATGAGCAGTTCTTC. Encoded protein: CASSQNLVIDEQFF.

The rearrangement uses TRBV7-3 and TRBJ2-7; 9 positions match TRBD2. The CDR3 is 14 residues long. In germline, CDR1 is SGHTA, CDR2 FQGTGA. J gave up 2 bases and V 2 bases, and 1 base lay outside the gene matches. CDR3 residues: CASSLAGGPYEQYF. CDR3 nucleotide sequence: TGTGCCAGCAGCTTAGCGGGGGGGCCCTACGAGCAGTACTTC.

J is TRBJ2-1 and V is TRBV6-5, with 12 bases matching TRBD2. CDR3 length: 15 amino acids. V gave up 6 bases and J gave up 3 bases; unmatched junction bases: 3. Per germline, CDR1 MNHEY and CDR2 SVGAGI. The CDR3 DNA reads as TGTGCCAGCAGGACACTAGCGGGGGGCTACAATGAGCAGTTCTTC. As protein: CASRTLAGGYNEQFF.

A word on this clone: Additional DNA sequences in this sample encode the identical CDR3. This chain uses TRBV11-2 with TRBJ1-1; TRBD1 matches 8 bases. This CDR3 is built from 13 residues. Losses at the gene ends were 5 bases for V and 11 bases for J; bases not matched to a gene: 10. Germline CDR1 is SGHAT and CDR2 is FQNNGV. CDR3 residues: CASSARQGLGAFF. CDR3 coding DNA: TGTGCCAGCAGCGCACGACAGGGGTTGGGCGCTTTCTTT.

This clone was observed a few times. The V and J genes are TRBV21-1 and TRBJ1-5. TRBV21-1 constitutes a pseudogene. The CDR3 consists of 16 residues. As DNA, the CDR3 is TGTGCCAGCAGCTCCCGGGGGACTGGGGGCAATCAGCCCCAGCATTTT. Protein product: CASSSRGTGGNQPQHF.

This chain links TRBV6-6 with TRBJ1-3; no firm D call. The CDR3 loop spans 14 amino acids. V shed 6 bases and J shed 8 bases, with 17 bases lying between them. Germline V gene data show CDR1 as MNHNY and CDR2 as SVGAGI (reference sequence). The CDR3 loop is CASSLDRGGHTIYF. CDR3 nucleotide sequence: TGTGCCAGCAGCCTAGACCGTGGCGGGCACACCATATATTTT.

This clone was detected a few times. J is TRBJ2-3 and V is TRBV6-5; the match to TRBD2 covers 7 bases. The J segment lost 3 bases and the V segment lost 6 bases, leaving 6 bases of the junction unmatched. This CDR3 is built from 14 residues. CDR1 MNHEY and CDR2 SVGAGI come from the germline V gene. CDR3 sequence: CASRRTRETDTQYF. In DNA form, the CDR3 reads TGTGCCAGCAGGCGGACTAGGGAGACAGATACGCAGTATTTT.

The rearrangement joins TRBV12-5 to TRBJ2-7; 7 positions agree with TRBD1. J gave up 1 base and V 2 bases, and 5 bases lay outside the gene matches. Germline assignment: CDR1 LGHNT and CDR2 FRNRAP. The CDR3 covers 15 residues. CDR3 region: CASGLPAGGSYEQYF. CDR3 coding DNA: TGTGCTAGTGGTTTGCCGGCAGGGGGTTCCTACGAGCAGTACTTC.

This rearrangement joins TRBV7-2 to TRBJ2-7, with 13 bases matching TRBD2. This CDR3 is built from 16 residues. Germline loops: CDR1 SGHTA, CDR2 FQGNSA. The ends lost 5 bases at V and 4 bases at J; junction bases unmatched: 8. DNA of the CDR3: TGTGCCAGCAGCCTCGGGACTAGCGGGGCTGGGTACGAGCAGTACTTC. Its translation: CASSLGTSGAGYEQYF.

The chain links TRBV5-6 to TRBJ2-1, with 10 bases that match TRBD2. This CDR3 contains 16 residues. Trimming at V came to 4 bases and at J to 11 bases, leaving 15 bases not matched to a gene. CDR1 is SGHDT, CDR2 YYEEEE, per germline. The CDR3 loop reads CASSQTLAGSAVKQFF. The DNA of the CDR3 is TGTGCCAGCAGCCAAACACTAGCGGGGTCGGCCGTAAAGCAGTTCTTC.

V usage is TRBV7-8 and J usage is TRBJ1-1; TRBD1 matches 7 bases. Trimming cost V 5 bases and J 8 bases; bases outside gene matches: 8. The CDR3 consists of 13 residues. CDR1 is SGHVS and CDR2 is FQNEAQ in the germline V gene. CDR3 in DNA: TGTGCCAGCAGCCCCCGGGCAGGGGGAGAAGCTTTCTTT. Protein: CASSPRAGGEAFF.

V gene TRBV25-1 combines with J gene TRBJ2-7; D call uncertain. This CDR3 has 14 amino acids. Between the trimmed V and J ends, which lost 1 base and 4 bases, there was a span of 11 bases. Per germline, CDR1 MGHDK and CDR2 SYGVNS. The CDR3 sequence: CASSESLGNYEQYF. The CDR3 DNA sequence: TGTGCCAGCAGTGAATCCCTAGGAAATTACGAGCAGTACTTC.

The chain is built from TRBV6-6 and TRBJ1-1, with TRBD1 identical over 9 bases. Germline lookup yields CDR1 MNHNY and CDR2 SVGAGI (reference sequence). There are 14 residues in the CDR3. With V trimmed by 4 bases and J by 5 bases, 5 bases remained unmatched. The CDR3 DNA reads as TGTGCCAGCAGTTTAGGTGGGACAGGGACTGAAGCTTTCTTT. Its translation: CASSLGGTGTEAFF.

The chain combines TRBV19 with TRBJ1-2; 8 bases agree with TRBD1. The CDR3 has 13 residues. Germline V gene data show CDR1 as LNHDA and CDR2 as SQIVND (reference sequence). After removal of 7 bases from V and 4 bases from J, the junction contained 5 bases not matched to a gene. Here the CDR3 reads CASNLQGGYGYTF. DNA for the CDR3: TGTGCCAGTAACCTACAGGGGGGCTATGGCTACACCTTC. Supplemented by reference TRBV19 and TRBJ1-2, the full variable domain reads DGGITQSPKYLFRKEGQNVTLSCEQNLNHDAMYWYRQDPGQGLRLIYYSQIVNDFQKGDIAEGYSVSREKKESFPLTVTSAQKNPTAFYLCASNLQGGYGYTFGSGTRLTVV.